Reported below is one TCR beta chain. The sample originates from a study of shared T cell receptors in the human thymus. The assay was immunoSEQ multiplex PCR, and TCRdb's table has in-frame clones only and misses some. The table has around 730,000 clones, roughly 85% seen once. V lost 8 bases, J lost 2 bases, and 15 bases lay in between. The germline CDR1 and CDR2 sequences are LGHNA and YSLEER. The CDR3 extends over 14 amino acids. The sample also formed part of further work on human thymus T cells. That source reports: The thymus was resected at corrective cardiac surgery. It looked as if thymic and blood repertoires used V and J genes in a biased way.

Sequences were obtained from thymocytes. This chain uses TRBV4-3 with TRBJ2-5; a possible D gene is TRBD1 (5 bases). The sequence derives from a girl under three years old with a congenital heart defect. The CDR3, as DNA: TGCGCCAGCCCCAAAAGCCAGGGACAAGAGACCCAGTACTTC. It codes for CASPKSQGQETQYF.